One sample yielded the 31 T cell receptor beta chains listed below, sequenced in a study of shared clonotypes between healthy human individuals. TCRdb keeps only in-frame clones here, not all; method: immunoSEQ multiplex PCR. Of fewer than 850,000 clones listed, around 72% are singletons. Sequencing was done on a sample of memory CD4+ T cells sorted from blood. Regarding subset: CD45RA-negative fraction. These receptors all stem from a woman aged 25 to 39 in good health.

This clone was observed at least ten times. This chain links TRBV11-2 with TRBJ2-2, with D unclear. This CDR3 spans 14 amino acids. Germline CDR1 is SGHAT and CDR2 is FQNNGV. V dropped 5 bases and J dropped 9 bases, with 16 bases sitting between them. The CDR3 loop is CASSVGNAARELFF. In nucleotides, the CDR3 is TGTGCCAGCAGCGTAGGGAATGCTGCGAGGGAGCTGTTTTTT. The entire variable domain, with the rest obtained from reference TRBV11-2 and TRBJ2-2, is as follows: EAGVAQSPRYKIIEKRQSVAFWCNPISGHATLYWYQQILGQGPKLLIQFQNNGVVDDSQLPKDRFSAERLKGVDSTLKIQPAKLEDSAVYLCASSVGNAARELFFGEGSRLTVL.

The V and J genes are TRBV18 and TRBJ2-2; D gene uncertain. Germline lookup yields CDR1 KGHSH and CDR2 LQKENI. With 6 bases removed from V and 3 bases from J, the gap between germline ends came to 5 bases. The CDR3 has 12 amino acids. In DNA form, the CDR3 reads TGTGCCAGCTCCCCTTACACCGGGGAGCTGTTTTTT. As protein: CASSPYTGELFF. The variable domain in full, completed from reference TRBV18 and TRBJ2-2, reads NAGVMQNPRHLVRRRGQEARLRCSPMKGHSHVYWYRQLPEEGLKFMVYLQKENIIDESGMPKERFSAEFPKEGPSILRIQQVVRGDSAAYFCASSPYTGELFFGEGSRLTVL.

The chain is built from TRBV20-1 and TRBJ2-3; 7 nucleotides match TRBD1. This CDR3 has 11 amino acids. Germline V gene data show CDR1 as DFQATT and CDR2 as SNEGSKA (reference sequence). Trimming removed 6 bases from V and 3 bases from J; junction bases left unmatched: 0. The CDR3 is CSATGTDTQYF. Written as DNA, the CDR3 is TGCAGTGCGACAGGGACAGATACGCAGTATTTT.

The rearrangement joins TRBV28 to TRBJ1-1, with 10 bases identical to TRBD1. The CDR3 runs to 14 residues. The germline V gene has CDR1 MDHEN and CDR2 SYDVKM. The V and J ends lost 7 bases and 4 bases, in that order; junction bases with no gene match: 6. The CDR3 DNA reads TGTGCCAGCATCACCGGGACAGGGGCCACTGAAGCTTTCTTT. This gives the protein CASITGTGATEAFF.

V gene TRBV7-9 combines with J gene TRBJ2-2; 7 bases align to TRBD2. Germline V gives CDR1 SEHNR, CDR2 FQNEAQ (reference sequence). The CDR3 consists of 15 residues. The junction had 12 bases not matched to a gene; V was cut back by 5 bases and J by 9 bases. The CDR3 here is CASSPGEGSSRELFF. CDR3 nucleotide sequence: TGTGCCAGCAGCCCCGGGGAGGGAAGTAGCCGGGAGCTGTTTTTT. Together with reference TRBV7-9 and TRBJ2-2, the CDR3 gives the full variable domain: DTGVSQNPRHKITKRGQNVTFRCDPISEHNRLYWYRQTLGQGPEFLTYFQNEAQLEKSRLLSDRFSAERPKGSFSTLEIQRTEQGDSAMYLCASSPGEGSSRELFFGEGSRLTVL.

The rearrangement joins TRBV9 to TRBJ2-7; possibly TRBD1 for D (6 bases). Germline V gene lookup returns CDR1 SGDLS and CDR2 YYNGEE. The V end was cut by 0 bases, the J end by 1 base, with 14 bases between. The CDR3 length is 16 residues. The CDR3: CASSVDLGQTSYEQYF. As DNA, the CDR3 is TGTGCCAGCAGCGTAGACCTCGGACAGACATCCTACGAGCAGTACTTC. The whole variable domain, filled in from reference TRBV9 and TRBJ2-7, reads DSGVTQTPKHLITATGQRVTLRCSPRSGDLSVYWYQQSLDQGLQFLIQYYNGEERAKGNILERFSAQQFPDLHSELNLSSLELGDSALYFCASSVDLGQTSYEQYFGPGTRLTVT.

V and J are TRBV7-9 and TRBJ1-1; D remains unclear. Germline CDR1 and CDR2: SEHNR and FQNEAQ (reference sequence). Trimming took 7 bases from V and 5 from J, leaving 8 bases between them. CDR3 size: 11 residues. CDR3 coding DNA: TGTGCCAGCACTCGCTTAACTGAAGCTTTCTTT. It translates to CASTRLTEAFF.

This clone was counted once. The rearrangement uses TRBV27 and TRBJ2-7; either TRBD1 or TRBD2 may fit D (7 bases each). The CDR3 sequence is 14 residues long. Trimming shortened V by 6 bases and J by 3 bases, and 15 bases separated the two germline ends. CDR1 MNHEY and CDR2 SMNVEV come from the germline V gene (reference sequence). CDR3 region: CASSQGEGVYEQYF. The DNA of the CDR3 is TGTGCCAGCAGCCAGGGGGAGGGGGTCTACGAGCAGTACTTC.

This clone has just one count. The V gene is TRBV13, the J gene TRBJ2-3; possibly TRBD1 for D (6 bases). The V end was cut by 5 bases, the J end by 8 bases, with 14 bases between. In germline, CDR1 is PRHDT, CDR2 FYEKMQ (reference sequence). The CDR3 covers 13 residues. CDR3 DNA sequence: TGTGCCAGCAGCCCCAGGGGTGGGGGTACGCAGTATTTT. Protein: CASSPRGGGTQYF.

This clone was picked up one time. J is TRBJ1-1 and V is TRBV30; D is uncertain. This CDR3 is built from 14 residues. In germline, CDR1 is GTSNPN, CDR2 SVGIG (reference sequence). Trimming took 0 bases from V and 3 from J, leaving 11 bases between them. The CDR3 protein is CAWSVPGGDTEAFF. The CDR3 DNA follows: TGTGCCTGGAGTGTCCCGGGAGGCGACACTGAAGCTTTCTTT.

The genes are TRBV19 and TRBJ2-5; 11 nucleotides agree with TRBD2. Germline CDR1 and CDR2: LNHDA and SQIVND (reference sequence). The length of the CDR3 is 17 residues. The junction had 10 bases not matched to a gene; V was cut back by 5 bases and J by 2 bases. DNA for the CDR3: TGTGCCAGTAGTTCGATTGGGGGACTAGCGGTACAAGAGACCCAGTACTTC. Encoded protein: CASSSIGGLAVQETQYF. The whole variable domain, filled in from reference TRBV19 and TRBJ2-5, reads DGGITQSPKYLFRKEGQNVTLSCEQNLNHDAMYWYRQDPGQGLRLIYYSQIVNDFQKGDIAEGYSVSREKKESFPLTVTSAQKNPTAFYLCASSSIGGLAVQETQYFGPGTRLLVL.

This clone has just one count. The V call is TRBV19, the J call TRBJ2-1, with a weak D call TRBD2 (5 bases). The CDR3 has 12 residues. Trimming left V 6 bases short and J 10 bases short, with 13 bases between. The V gene's germline CDR1 is LNHDA and CDR2 SQIVND (reference sequence). As DNA, the CDR3 is TGTGCCAGTAGGTTCCCCCCGGGGGAGCAGTTCTTC. Translation gives CASRFPPGEQFF.

This chain joins TRBV5-1 and TRBJ1-2, with D possibly being TRBD1 (6 bases). The germline V and J ends were trimmed by 7 bases and 7 bases, with 20 bases remaining between them. CDR3 length equals 14 residues. Germline V gene lookup returns CDR1 SGHRS and CDR2 YFSETQ. The CDR3 sequence: CASGRTGRESGYTF. The CDR3 nucleotides are TGCGCCAGCGGGAGAACAGGGAGAGAGAGTGGCTACACCTTC.

This clone was counted a few times. The chain carries TRBV28 and TRBJ2-1, with TRBD1 matching over 8 bases. Germline V gene sequence: CDR1 MDHEN, CDR2 SYDVKM. V gave up 6 bases and J gave up 6 bases; unmatched junction bases: 7. The CDR3 is made up of 14 amino acids. The CDR3 DNA reads as TGTGCCAGCAGAGATGGACAGGGTTCCAATGAGCAGTTCTTC. This gives the protein CASRDGQGSNEQFF.

Comments on this clone: One junction end does not reproduce the germline sequence, and a read error may be involved. The chain has TRBV7-9 and TRBJ1-1, with 8 bases identical to TRBD1. Germline V gene lookup returns CDR1 SEHNR and CDR2 FQNEAQ (reference sequence). This CDR3 is built from 12 residues. Here the CDR3 reads CASSQDRGLGSF. The CDR3 region has the DNA TGTGCCAGCAGCCAAGACAGGGGATTGGGGAGCTTT.

This chain joins TRBV30 and TRBJ1-1; D perhaps matches TRBD1 (6 bases). V lost 5 bases to trimming and J lost 11 bases, with 24 bases between them. The CDR3 length is 14 residues. CDR1 is GTSNPN, CDR2 SVGIG, per germline (reference sequence). The CDR3 region has the DNA TGTGCCTGGGGGGATACAGGGAGGGGACCGATTGCTTTCTTT. Its translation: CAWGDTGRGPIAFF.

This chain connects TRBV28 to TRBJ1-2; 9 bases line up with TRBD1. Germline V CDR1 and CDR2: MDHEN, SYDVKM. Losses at the gene ends were 6 bases for V and 6 bases for J; bases not matched to a gene: 2. The CDR3 has 12 residues. CDR3 sequence (DNA): TGTGCCAGCAGACGGACAGGGGATGGCTACACCTTC. Translated: CASRRTGDGYTF.

This clone was found once. V is TRBV10-3 and J is TRBJ2-3; possible D gene TRBD2, 6 bases. The CDR3 runs to 14 residues. Trimming cost V 6 bases and J 2 bases, with 12 bases left between them. Germline V gene data show CDR1 as ENHRY and CDR2 as SYGVKD. In nucleotides, the CDR3 is TGTGCCATCAGCCTACCGGGAGCCACAGATACGCAGTATTTT. Translating gives CAISLPGATDTQYF.

The chain recombines TRBV7-9 with TRBJ1-1; no clear D gene. Trimming took 10 bases from V and 3 from J, leaving 15 bases between them. CDR3 size: 13 residues. Germline V lookup: CDR1 SEHNR, CDR2 FQNEAQ (reference sequence). The CDR3 nucleotides are TGTGCCACTCAATATTCGGGAGACACTGAAGCTTTCTTT. Translated, it gives CATQYSGDTEAFF.

For the CDR3, the DNA is TGTGCCAGCGCGGGGCTAGCGGACAATGAGCAGTTCTTC. Encoded protein: CASAGLADNEQFF. The rearrangement links TRBV2 to TRBJ2-1; the match to TRBD2 covers 7 bases. The J segment lost 5 bases and the V segment lost 8 bases, leaving 6 bases of the junction unmatched. Germline CDR1 is SNHLY and CDR2 is FYNNEI. The CDR3 covers 13 residues.

This clone was seen a handful of times. The chain has TRBV4-1 and TRBJ2-3; 8 bases map to TRBD2. The CDR3 loop spans 15 amino acids. The trim removed 1 base at V and 5 bases at J, leaving 5 bases unmatched. CDR1 MGHRA and CDR2 YSYEKL come from the germline V gene. CDR3 amino acids: CASSQGASGQDTQYF. CDR3 DNA: TGCGCCAGCAGCCAAGGAGCTAGCGGGCAAGATACGCAGTATTTT.

This clone was seen a few times. The chain combines TRBV10-3 with TRBJ1-1, with 8 bases fitting TRBD1. The ends lost 5 bases at V and 4 bases at J; junction bases unmatched: 3. Looked up from germline, CDR1 is ENHRY and CDR2 is SYGVKD. The CDR3 is 13 residues long. The CDR3 bases are TGTGCCATCAGTCCGGGACAGGTCACTGAAGCTTTCTTT. Amino acids: CAISPGQVTEAFF.

The V call is TRBV6-5, the J call TRBJ2-7; D uncertain. This CDR3 has 13 amino acids. Germline-derived CDR1 and CDR2 are MNHEY and SVGAGI. The V end was cut by 6 bases, the J end by 3 bases, with 12 bases between. This CDR3 reads CASRRTGRYEQYF. The CDR3 DNA follows: TGTGCCAGCAGGAGAACGGGCCGCTACGAGCAGTACTTC.

The table lists this clone with a few counts. This chain joins TRBV6-1 and TRBJ2-3; 7 nucleotides line up with TRBD2. Trimming cost V 6 bases and J 0 bases; bases outside gene matches: 3. There are 14 residues in the CDR3. CDR1 is MNHNS and CDR2 is SASEGT in the germline V gene. DNA of the CDR3: TGTGCCAGCAGCCGGGGGGTTAGCACAGATACGCAGTATTTT. It specifies CASSRGVSTDTQYF.

The chain carries TRBV19 and TRBJ1-3; D unresolved. The CDR3 loop spans 14 amino acids. The germline CDR1 and CDR2 sequences are LNHDA and SQIVND (reference sequence). Trimming removed 7 bases at V and 2 bases at J, with 12 bases between. The CDR3 bases are TGTGCCAGTACCCCCGCCAGAACTGGAAACACCATATATTTT. Its translation: CASTPARTGNTIYF.

The chain couples TRBV28 to TRBJ2-7; D is perhaps TRBD1 or TRBD2 (5 bases each). Trimming pared 6 bases from V and 3 bases from J, leaving 9 bases between. The CDR3 length is 12 residues. Germline V gene data show CDR1 as MDHEN and CDR2 as SYDVKM. The CDR3 region has the DNA TGTGCCAGCAGCCGGGACGTCTACGAGCAGTACTTC. Encoded protein: CASSRDVYEQYF.

This chain uses TRBV19 with TRBJ1-2; 8 bases align to TRBD1. The CDR3 is made up of 16 amino acids. V shed 4 bases and J 5 bases; nucleotides not matched to a gene: 12. Germline assignment: CDR1 LNHDA and CDR2 SQIVND (reference sequence). CDR3 DNA: TGTGCCAGTAGTACCCTCGGACAGGGTGGTGGGTATGGCTACACCTTC. Encoded protein: CASSTLGQGGGYGYTF.

The CDR3 spells CASRLAASTDTQYF. DNA of the CDR3: TGTGCCAGCAGATTAGCGGCCAGCACAGATACGCAGTATTTT. J is TRBJ2-3 and V is TRBV28; maybe TRBD2 (6 bases). Germline CDR1 and CDR2: MDHEN and SYDVKM. This CDR3 comprises 14 residues. V lost 6 bases and J 0 bases, leaving 10 bases between the germline ends.

The V and J genes are TRBV4-2 and TRBJ2-3; 9 bases line up with TRBD2. With V trimmed by 0 bases and J by 2 bases, 6 bases remained unmatched. Germline lookup yields CDR1 LGHNA and CDR2 YNFKEQ. The CDR3 spans 17 residues. The CDR3 loop reads CASSQEPAGGHTDTQYF. The CDR3 DNA reads TGTGCCAGCAGCCAAGAACCAGCGGGAGGCCACACAGATACGCAGTATTTT.

This clone was observed once. In DNA, the CDR3 is TGTGCCAGCAGCTTGTTGACTCTAGTCCCCTACGAGCAGTACTTC. Translated, it gives CASSLLTLVPYEQYF. This chain connects TRBV7-2 to TRBJ2-7; D gene uncertain. The CDR3 is 15 amino acids. From germline, CDR1 is SGHTA and CDR2 FQGNSA. The ends were cut back, 3 bases at V and 2 bases at J, with 14 bases in the middle.

The chain is built from TRBV5-8 and TRBJ1-5; D is ambiguous. V lost 1 base and J 11 bases, leaving 19 bases between the germline ends. This CDR3 comprises 15 residues. The germline V gene encodes CDR1 SGHTS and CDR2 YDEGEE. CDR3: CASSLPLTGGKAQHF. The CDR3 DNA reads TGTGCCAGCAGCTTGCCCCTGACTGGCGGGAAGGCCCAGCATTTT.